This TCR beta chain originates from a study of cytomegalovirus exposure and HLA in healthy donors. Background on the study: A prior study identified just under 120 million unique TCR beta sequences from roughly 170 million T cells.

The CDR3 contains 14 residues. Trimming took 3 bases from V and 3 from J; bases not matched to a gene: 2. Germline lookup yields CDR1 MDHEN and CDR2 SYDVKM. PCR was performed using 60 Vbeta and 13 Jbeta primers. Clones were sequenced by immunoSEQ multiplex PCR, and TCRdb holds only the in-frame ones, with some missing. The data contain 150,000 to 200,000 clones, roughly 70% of them singletons. Regarding the study as a whole: The majority of CMV-associated TCR beta chains were reported as apparently HLA-restricted in a later analysis.

As regards this clone: Its antigen is currently unknown.

The sample comprised PBMCs. This receptor was obtained from a woman in her 40s in good health and CMV-seropositive. The rearrangement joins TRBV28 to TRBJ2-7; 10 bases align to TRBD2. The chain's CDR3 is CASSLGLASYEQYF. The CDR3 nucleotides read TGTGCCAGCAGTTTGGGACTAGCGAGCTACGAGCAGTACTTC.